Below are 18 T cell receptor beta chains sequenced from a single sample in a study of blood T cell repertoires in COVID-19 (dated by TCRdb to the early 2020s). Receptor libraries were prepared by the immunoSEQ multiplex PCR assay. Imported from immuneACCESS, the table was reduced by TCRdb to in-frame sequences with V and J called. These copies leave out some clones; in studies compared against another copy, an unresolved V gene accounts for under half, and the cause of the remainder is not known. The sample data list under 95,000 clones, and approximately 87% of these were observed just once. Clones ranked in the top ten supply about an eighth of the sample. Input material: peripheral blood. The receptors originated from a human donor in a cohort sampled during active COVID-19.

The chain's CDR3 is CASSLAGIGGRNTEAFF. In DNA, the CDR3 is TGCGCCAGCAGCTTGGCGGGGATCGGTGGTAGGAACACTGAAGCTTTCTTT. The chain joins TRBV5-1 to TRBJ1-1, with unresolved D. The V end lost 0 bases, the J end lost 1 base, and 16 bases lay between the germline ends. CDR3 length: 17 residues. CDR1 and CDR2 (germline): SGHRS, YFSETQ.

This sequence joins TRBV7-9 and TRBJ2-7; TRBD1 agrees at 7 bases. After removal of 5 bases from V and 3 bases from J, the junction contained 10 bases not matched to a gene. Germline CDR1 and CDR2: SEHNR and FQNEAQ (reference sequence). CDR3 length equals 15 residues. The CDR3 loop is CASSPPGGRNYEQYF. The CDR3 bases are TGTGCCAGCAGCCCCCCAGGGGGTCGCAACTACGAGCAGTACTTC.

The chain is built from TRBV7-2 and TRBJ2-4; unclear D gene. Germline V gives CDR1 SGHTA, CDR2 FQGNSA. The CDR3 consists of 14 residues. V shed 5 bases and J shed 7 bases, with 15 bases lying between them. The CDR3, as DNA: TGTGCCAGCAGCCCCCCCGTAGGAGAGAACATTCAGTACTTC. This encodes CASSPPVGENIQYF.

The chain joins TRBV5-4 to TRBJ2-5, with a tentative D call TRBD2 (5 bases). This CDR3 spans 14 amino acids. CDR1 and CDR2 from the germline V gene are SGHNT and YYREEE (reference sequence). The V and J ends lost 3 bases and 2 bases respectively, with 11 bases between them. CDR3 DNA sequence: TGTGCCAGCAGCTCTTCGGGGAAACAAGAGACCCAGTACTTC. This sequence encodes CASSSSGKQETQYF.

The CDR3 spells CASSLSSLDSGGETQYF. The CDR3, as DNA: TGTGCCAGCAGCTTATCAAGCCTAGACAGTGGCGGAGAGACCCAGTACTTC. The chain combines TRBV7-2 with TRBJ2-5, with D maybe TRBD1 (5 bases). Germline-derived CDR1 and CDR2 are SGHTA and FQGNSA. V dropped 2 bases and J dropped 4 bases, with 20 bases sitting between them. This CDR3 contains 17 residues.

CDR3 region: CASSDLAGGANEQFF. In nucleotides, the CDR3 is TGTGCCAGCAGTGATCTAGCGGGGGGGGCGAATGAGCAGTTCTTC. V and J are TRBV2 and TRBJ2-1; 12 bases agree with TRBD2. This CDR3 is built from 15 residues. Trimming removed 3 bases from V and 7 bases from J; junction bases left unmatched: 4. Germline V gene lookup returns CDR1 SNHLY and CDR2 FYNNEI.

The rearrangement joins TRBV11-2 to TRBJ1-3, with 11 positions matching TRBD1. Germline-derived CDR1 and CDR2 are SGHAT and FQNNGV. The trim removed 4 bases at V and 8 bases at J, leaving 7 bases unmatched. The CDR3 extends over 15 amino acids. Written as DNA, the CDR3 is TGTGCCAGCAGCTCCTACGGACAGGGGGCTGACACCATATATTTT. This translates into CASSSYGQGADTIYF.

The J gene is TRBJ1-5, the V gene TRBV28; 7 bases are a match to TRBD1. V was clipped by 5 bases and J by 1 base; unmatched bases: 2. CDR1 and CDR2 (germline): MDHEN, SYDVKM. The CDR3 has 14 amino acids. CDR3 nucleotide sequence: TGTGCCAGCAGTCTGGGACAGAGCAATCAGCCCCAGCATTTT. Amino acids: CASSLGQSNQPQHF.

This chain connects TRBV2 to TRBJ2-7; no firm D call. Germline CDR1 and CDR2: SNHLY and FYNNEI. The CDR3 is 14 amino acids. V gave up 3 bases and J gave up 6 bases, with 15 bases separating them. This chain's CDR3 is CASSDGSLEVEQYF. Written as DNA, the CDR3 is TGTGCCAGCAGTGACGGGTCATTAGAGGTCGAGCAGTACTTC.

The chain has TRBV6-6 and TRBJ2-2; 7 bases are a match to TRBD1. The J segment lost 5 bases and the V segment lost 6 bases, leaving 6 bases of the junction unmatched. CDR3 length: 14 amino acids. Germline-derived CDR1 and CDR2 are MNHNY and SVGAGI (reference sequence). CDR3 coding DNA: TGTGCCAGCAGGCTGGACAGGTTGACCGGGGAGCTGTTTTTT. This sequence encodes CASRLDRLTGELFF.

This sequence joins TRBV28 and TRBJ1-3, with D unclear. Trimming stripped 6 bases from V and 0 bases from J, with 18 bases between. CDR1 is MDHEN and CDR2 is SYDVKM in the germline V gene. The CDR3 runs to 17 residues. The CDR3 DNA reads TGTGCCAGCAGCCTTTTTAGTAACCTCCACTCTGGAAACACCATATATTTT. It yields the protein CASSLFSNLHSGNTIYF.

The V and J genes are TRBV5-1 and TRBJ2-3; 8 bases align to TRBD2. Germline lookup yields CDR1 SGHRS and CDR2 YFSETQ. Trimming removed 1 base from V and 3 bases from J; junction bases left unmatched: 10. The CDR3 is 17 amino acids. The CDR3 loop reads CASSLPLSGSETDTQYF. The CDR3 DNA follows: TGCGCCAGCAGCTTGCCGCTGAGCGGGAGTGAAACAGATACGCAGTATTTT.

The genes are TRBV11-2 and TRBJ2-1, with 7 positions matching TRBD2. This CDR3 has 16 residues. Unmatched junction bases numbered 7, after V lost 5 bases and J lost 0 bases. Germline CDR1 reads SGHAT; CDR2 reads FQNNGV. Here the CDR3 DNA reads TGTGCCAGCAGCCCCATAGCGGGCAGCTCCTACAATGAGCAGTTCTTC. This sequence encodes CASSPIAGSSYNEQFF.

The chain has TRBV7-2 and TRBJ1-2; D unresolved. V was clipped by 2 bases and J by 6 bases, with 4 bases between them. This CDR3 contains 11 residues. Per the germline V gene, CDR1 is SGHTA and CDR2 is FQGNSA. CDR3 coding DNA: TGTGCCAGCAGCTTACTTAATGGCTACACCTTC. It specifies CASSLLNGYTF.

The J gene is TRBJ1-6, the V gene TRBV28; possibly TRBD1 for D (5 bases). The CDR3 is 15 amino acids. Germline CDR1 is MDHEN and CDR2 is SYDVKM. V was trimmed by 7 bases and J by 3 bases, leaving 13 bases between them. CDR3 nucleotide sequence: TGTGCCAGCATCGGGGGAGTCATCTATAATTCACCCCTCCACTTT. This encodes CASIGGVIYNSPLHF.

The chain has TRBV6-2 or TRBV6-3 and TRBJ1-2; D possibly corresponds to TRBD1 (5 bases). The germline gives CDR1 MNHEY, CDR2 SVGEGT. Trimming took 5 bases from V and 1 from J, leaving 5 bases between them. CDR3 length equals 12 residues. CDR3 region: CASSQGNYGYTF. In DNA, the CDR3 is TGTGCCAGCAGTCAGGGTAACTATGGCTACACCTTC.

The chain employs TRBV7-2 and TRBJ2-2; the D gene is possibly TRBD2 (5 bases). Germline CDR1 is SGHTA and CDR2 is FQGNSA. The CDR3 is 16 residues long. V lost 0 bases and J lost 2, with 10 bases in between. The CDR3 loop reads CASSLAPPGNTGELFF. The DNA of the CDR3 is TGTGCCAGCAGCTTAGCCCCCCCGGGAAACACCGGGGAGCTGTTTTTT. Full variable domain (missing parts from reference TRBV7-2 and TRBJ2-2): GAGVSQSPSNKVTEKGKDVELRCDPISGHTALYWYRQSLGQGLEFLIYFQGNSAPDKSGLPSDRFSAERTGGSVSTLTIQRTQQEDSAVYLCASSLAPPGNTGELFFGEGSRLTVL.

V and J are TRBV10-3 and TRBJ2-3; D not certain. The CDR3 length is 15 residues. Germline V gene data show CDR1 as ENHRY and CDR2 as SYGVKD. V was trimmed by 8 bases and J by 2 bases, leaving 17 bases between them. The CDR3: CAIAVTASDTDTQYF. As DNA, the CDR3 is TGTGCCATCGCGGTTACGGCGTCAGACACAGATACGCAGTATTTT.